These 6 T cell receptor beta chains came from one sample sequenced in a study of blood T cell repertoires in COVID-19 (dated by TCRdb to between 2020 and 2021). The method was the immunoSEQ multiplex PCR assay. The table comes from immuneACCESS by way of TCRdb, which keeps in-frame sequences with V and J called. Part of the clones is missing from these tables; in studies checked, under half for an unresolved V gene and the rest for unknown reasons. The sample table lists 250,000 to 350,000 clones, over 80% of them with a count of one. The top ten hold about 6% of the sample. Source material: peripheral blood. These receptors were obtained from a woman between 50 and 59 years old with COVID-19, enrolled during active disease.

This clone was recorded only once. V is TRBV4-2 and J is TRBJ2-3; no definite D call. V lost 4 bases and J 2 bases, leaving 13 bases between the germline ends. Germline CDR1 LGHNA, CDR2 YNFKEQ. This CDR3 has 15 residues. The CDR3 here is CASSPQALPTDTQYF. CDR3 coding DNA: TGTGCCAGCAGCCCCCAGGCGCTACCCACAGATACGCAGTATTTT.

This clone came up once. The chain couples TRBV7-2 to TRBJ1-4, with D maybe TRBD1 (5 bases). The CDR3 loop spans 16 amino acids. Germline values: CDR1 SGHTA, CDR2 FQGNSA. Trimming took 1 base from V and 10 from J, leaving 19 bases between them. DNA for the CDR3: TGTGCCAGCAGCTTAGATTCGGGGAGGGAAACAGGAAAACTGTTTTTT. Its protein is CASSLDSGRETGKLFF.

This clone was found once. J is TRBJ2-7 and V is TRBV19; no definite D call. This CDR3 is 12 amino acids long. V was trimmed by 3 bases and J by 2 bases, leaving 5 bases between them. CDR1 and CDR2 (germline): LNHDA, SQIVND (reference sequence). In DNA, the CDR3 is TGTGCCAGTAGTATGGCCCCCTACGAGCAGTACTTC. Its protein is CASSMAPYEQYF.

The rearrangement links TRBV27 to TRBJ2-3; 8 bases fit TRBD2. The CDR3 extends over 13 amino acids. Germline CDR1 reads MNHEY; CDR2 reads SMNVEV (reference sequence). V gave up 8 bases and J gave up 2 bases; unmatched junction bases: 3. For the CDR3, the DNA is TGTGCCAGCCGGACTAGCAACACAGATACGCAGTATTTT. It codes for CASRTSNTDTQYF.

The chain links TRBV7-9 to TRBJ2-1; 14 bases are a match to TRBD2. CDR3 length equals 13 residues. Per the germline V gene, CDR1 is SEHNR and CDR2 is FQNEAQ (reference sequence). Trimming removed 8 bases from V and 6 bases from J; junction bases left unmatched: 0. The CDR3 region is CASGLAGGNEQFF. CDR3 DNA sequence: TGTGCCAGCGGACTAGCGGGAGGCAATGAGCAGTTCTTC.

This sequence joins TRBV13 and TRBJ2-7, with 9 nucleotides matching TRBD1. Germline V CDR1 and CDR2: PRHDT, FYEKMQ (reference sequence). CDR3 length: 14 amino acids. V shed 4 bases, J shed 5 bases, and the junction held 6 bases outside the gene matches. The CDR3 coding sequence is TGTGCCAGCAGCTCCCGGGACAGGGTGAACGAGCAGTACTTC. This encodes CASSSRDRVNEQYF. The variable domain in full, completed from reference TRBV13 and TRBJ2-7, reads AAGVIQSPRHLIKEKRETATLKCYPIPRHDTVYWYQQGPGQDPQFLISFYEKMQSDKGSIPDRFSAQQFSDYHSELNMSSLELGDSALYFCASSSRDRVNEQYFGPGTRLTVT.